The 23 T cell receptor beta chains reported below all come from one sample, sequenced in a study of T cell responses to AZD1222 COVID-19 vaccine. Here immunoSEQ multiplex PCR was the method, and the copy in TCRdb shows in-frame clones only, minus some. The sample lists about 130,000 clones; over 80% were seen once. The sample in question was peripheral blood, obtained on day 0 of AZD1222 vaccination. All receptors come from an adult in good health.

In this sample, this clone turned up once. The chain combines TRBV5-5 with TRBJ2-7; no definite D call. The CDR3 has 14 amino acids. Deletions cut 4 bases from V and 5 bases from J, with 16 bases between. Germline values: CDR1 SGHKS, CDR2 YYEKEE (reference sequence). The CDR3 region has the DNA TGTGCCAGCAGCCCTTGGAAGGACCCGAACGAGCAGTACTTC. This encodes CASSPWKDPNEQYF.

The chain recombines TRBV5-1 with TRBJ2-6; D remains unclear. With 5 bases removed from V and 0 bases from J, the gap between germline ends came to 6 bases. The CDR3 is made up of 14 amino acids. Germline CDR1 reads SGHRS; CDR2 reads YFSETQ. The CDR3 DNA reads as TGCGCCAGCAGGGACGCCTCTGGGGCCAACGTCCTGACTTTC. Translated, it gives CASRDASGANVLTF.

This clone has only one observation. The CDR3 sequence is CASGPGLDNYGYTF. CDR3 DNA: TGCGCCAGCGGACCAGGGTTGGACAACTATGGCTACACCTTC. This rearrangement joins TRBV5-1 to TRBJ1-2, with D possibly TRBD1 on 5 matching bases. Germline V gene lookup returns CDR1 SGHRS and CDR2 YFSETQ. The CDR3 contains 14 residues. Trimming stripped 7 bases from V and 2 bases from J, with 15 bases between.

The chain uses TRBV5-6 and TRBJ1-2, with 9 bases that match TRBD1. CDR1 SGHDT and CDR2 YYEEEE come from the germline V gene. Germline trimming cut 4 bases from V and 8 bases from J; bases unmatched to any gene: 9. The CDR3 is 14 residues long. The CDR3 loop reads CASSNRDRVGGYTF. In nucleotides, the CDR3 is TGTGCCAGCAGCAATCGGGACAGGGTTGGAGGCTACACCTTC.

The CDR3 region is CASSQRPAVGGTDSLNEKLFF. The CDR3 DNA is TGTGCCAGCAGCCAGAGGCCGGCAGTGGGGGGGACAGACAGTTTAAATGAAAAACTGTTTTTT. This chain joins TRBV4-2 and TRBJ1-4; TRBD1 agrees at 7 bases. The V and J ends lost 3 bases and 5 bases, in that order; junction bases with no gene match: 24. The CDR3 has 21 amino acids. Per germline, CDR1 LGHNA and CDR2 YNFKEQ.

The chain uses TRBV19 and TRBJ2-2; D gene uncertain. The V end was cut by 3 bases, the J end by 0 bases, with 8 bases between. The CDR3 loop spans 15 amino acids. CDR1 and CDR2 from the germline V gene are LNHDA and SQIVND (reference sequence). CDR3 sequence reads: CASSIWHSNTGELFF. The CDR3 DNA is TGTGCCAGTAGTATCTGGCACTCGAACACCGGGGAGCTGTTTTTT. The complete variable domain, with remaining parts taken from reference TRBV19 and TRBJ2-2, reads DGGITQSPKYLFRKEGQNVTLSCEQNLNHDAMYWYRQDPGQGLRLIYYSQIVNDFQKGDIAEGYSVSREKKESFPLTVTSAQKNPTAFYLCASSIWHSNTGELFFGEGSRLTVL.

V is TRBV14 and J is TRBJ1-2; D gene unclear. This CDR3 contains 15 residues. The germline gives CDR1 SGHDN, CDR2 FVKESK. V dropped 0 bases and J dropped 4 bases, with 12 bases sitting between them. The CDR3 loop reads CASSQDPRTRYGYTF. The CDR3 DNA reads as TGTGCCAGCAGCCAAGATCCCAGGACCCGCTATGGCTACACCTTC.

The rearrangement uses TRBV7-2 and TRBJ2-1; 7 nucleotides line up with TRBD2. The CDR3 consists of 16 residues. Trimming cost V 2 bases and J 0 bases; bases outside gene matches: 4. Germline V gene data show CDR1 as SGHTA and CDR2 as FQGNSA. The CDR3 region is CASSLSLAVSYNEQFF. CDR3 in DNA: TGTGCCAGCAGCTTATCCCTAGCGGTCTCCTACAATGAGCAGTTCTTC.

J is TRBJ1-5 and V is TRBV6-2 or TRBV6-3; D is possibly TRBD1 (5 bases). Germline assignment: CDR1 MNHEY and CDR2 SVGEGT. CDR3 length: 16 residues. V lost 6 bases, J lost 2 bases, and 17 bases lay in between. The CDR3 here is CASSRQGNVGNQPQHF. For the CDR3, the DNA is TGTGCCAGCAGCCGCCAGGGTAACGTTGGCAATCAGCCCCAGCATTTT.

V usage is TRBV9 and J usage is TRBJ2-7, with D perhaps given as TRBD1 or TRBD2 (6 bases each). Trimming left V 4 bases short and J 0 bases short, with 14 bases between. This CDR3 comprises 15 residues. CDR1 and CDR2 (germline): SGDLS, YYNGEE. The CDR3 DNA is TGTGCCAGCAGCCCGGGAGACAGGTACTCCTACGAGCAGTACTTC. This encodes CASSPGDRYSYEQYF.

The chain uses TRBV10-3 and TRBJ1-1, with TRBD1 matching over 7 bases. Germline trimming cut 4 bases from V and 5 bases from J; bases unmatched to any gene: 7. Looked up from germline, CDR1 is ENHRY and CDR2 is SYGVKD. The CDR3 totals 14 residues. In DNA form, the CDR3 reads TGTGCCATCAGTGGATCAGGGGGTCGGACTGAAGCTTTCTTT. Its translation is CAISGSGGRTEAFF.

This clone was counted once. This chain joins TRBV3-1 (or the pseudogene TRBV3-2) and TRBJ1-2; D uncertain. The CDR3 consists of 13 residues. CDR1 is LGHDT and CDR2 is YNNKEL in the germline V gene (reference sequence). V was clipped by 4 bases and J by 4 bases, with 10 bases between them. DNA for the CDR3: TGTGCCAGCAGCCGGACTGACATCTATGGCTACACCTTC. Its protein is CASSRTDIYGYTF.

The rearrangement links TRBV13 to TRBJ2-7, with D tentatively TRBD1 or TRBD2 (5 bases each). CDR1 PRHDT and CDR2 FYEKMQ come from the germline V gene (reference sequence). There are 15 residues in the CDR3. V was trimmed by 7 bases and J by 4 bases, leaving 20 bases between them. The CDR3 here is CASTETGAGSYEQYF. Written as DNA, the CDR3 is TGTGCCAGCACCGAAACCGGGGCCGGGTCGTACGAGCAGTACTTC.

The chain uses TRBV5-1 and TRBJ1-4; D is possibly TRBD1 (5 bases). V was pared by 1 base and J by 6 bases, with 13 bases between. The CDR3 consists of 15 residues. CDR1 and CDR2 from the germline V gene are SGHRS and YFSETQ. The chain's CDR3 is CASSLRGFLDEKLFF. CDR3 bases: TGCGCCAGCAGCTTGAGGGGATTTCTAGATGAAAAACTGTTTTTT.

The rearrangement links TRBV3-1 (or the pseudogene TRBV3-2) to TRBJ2-1, with D tentatively TRBD2 (7 bases). The V gene lost 2 bases and the J gene lost 4 bases, with 24 bases spanning the gap. Germline V gene data show CDR1 as LGHDT and CDR2 as YNNKEL (reference sequence). The CDR3 spans 19 residues. CDR3 nucleotides: TGTGCCAGCAGCCAATTTGGGGGGGGGCATAGGGTACTGTACAATGAGCAGTTCTTC. Protein: CASSQFGGGHRVLYNEQFF.

The chain has TRBV19 and TRBJ2-2; 7 bases are shared with TRBD1. Germline V lookup: CDR1 LNHDA, CDR2 SQIVND (reference sequence). The CDR3 runs to 16 residues. J gave up 3 bases and V 3 bases, and 7 bases lay outside the gene matches. In DNA form, the CDR3 reads TGTGCCAGTAGTATGCGTCAGGGGACAGACACCGGGGAGCTGTTTTTT. This codes for CASSMRQGTDTGELFF.

This CDR3 is CASSRRTGRGEKLFF. CDR3 DNA: TGTGCCAGCAGCCGCAGGACAGGGCGGGGGGAAAAACTGTTTTTT. The chain recombines TRBV7-2 with TRBJ1-4, with 8 bases matching TRBD1. The germline V gene has CDR1 SGHTA and CDR2 FQGNSA. V was clipped by 5 bases and J by 8 bases; unmatched bases: 10. The CDR3 sequence is 15 residues long.

This rearrangement joins TRBV29-1 to TRBJ1-1; TRBD1 is a possible D gene (6 bases). V lost 0 bases and J lost 6, with 14 bases in between. CDR1 is SQVTM, CDR2 ANQGSEA, per germline. The CDR3 sequence is 14 residues long. CDR3: CSVEDRGRGPEAFF. CDR3 nucleotide sequence: TGCAGCGTTGAAGATCGGGGTCGGGGGCCTGAAGCTTTCTTT.

The chain employs TRBV10-3 and TRBJ1-2; D gene uncertain. The V gene lost 3 bases and the J gene lost 7 bases, with 12 bases spanning the gap. Germline CDR1 reads ENHRY; CDR2 reads SYGVKD. The length of the CDR3 is 13 residues. CDR3 nucleotides: TGTGCCATCAGTGAACACCAGATGGGTGGCTACACCTTC. Encoded protein: CAISEHQMGGYTF.

This chain links TRBV6-2 or TRBV6-3 with TRBJ2-2, with a tentative D call TRBD1 (5 bases). This CDR3 spans 17 amino acids. Trimming took 7 bases from V and 0 from J, leaving 18 bases between them. Germline assignment: CDR1 MNHEY and CDR2 SVGEGT. As DNA, the CDR3 is TGTGCCAGCACCCCAGGCTGGGGCTTACCGAACACCGGGGAGCTGTTTTTT. It encodes CASTPGWGLPNTGELFF.

J is TRBJ2-1 and V is TRBV20-1; D is unresolved. The CDR3 sequence is 11 residues long. Trimming stripped 6 bases from V and 7 bases from J, with 10 bases between. Looked up from germline, CDR1 is DFQATT and CDR2 is SNEGSKA (reference sequence). As DNA, the CDR3 is TGCAGTGCGGCGATTGGGAATGAGCAGTTCTTC. This codes for CSAAIGNEQFF.

V is TRBV2 and J is TRBJ1-1; TRBD1 matches at 7 bases. Germline-derived CDR1 and CDR2 are SNHLY and FYNNEI. This CDR3 spans 14 amino acids. Germline trimming cut 5 bases from V and 2 bases from J; bases unmatched to any gene: 5. CDR3 loop: CASSLQGFNTEAFF. The CDR3 region has the DNA TGTGCCAGCAGTTTACAGGGGTTTAACACTGAAGCTTTCTTT. The whole variable domain, remainder taken from reference TRBV2 and TRBJ1-1, is EPEVTQTPSHQVTQMGQEVILRCVPISNHLYFYWYRQILGQKVEFLVSFYNNEISEKSEIFDDQFSVERPDGSNFTLKIRSTKLEDSAMYFCASSLQGFNTEAFFGQGTRLTVV.

J is TRBJ2-1 and V is TRBV27; TRBD2 matches at 9 bases. The CDR3 runs 15 residues. V dropped 5 bases and J dropped 0; count of bases not matched to a gene: 2. Germline V lookup: CDR1 MNHEY, CDR2 SMNVEV (reference sequence). The DNA of the CDR3 is TGTGCCAGCAGTGAGGGACTAGCCTCCTACAATGAGCAGTTCTTC. Protein sequence: CASSEGLASYNEQFF.